Listed here are 21 T cell receptor beta chains from one sample, sequenced in a study of blood T cells in healthy people across ages. Sample-barcoded 5' priming and a J-beta primer mix drove a second PCR of 7 to 11 cycles. TCRdb reanalysed the 5' RACE reads using MiXCR and keeps one entry per CDR3 protein. Of fewer than 2,000,000 distinct CDR3 sequences in the sample, 39% are singletons; the top ten hold 23%. Material: blood. Source of these receptors: a human donor in good health.

With respect to this clonotype: This may come from a read error, since a much larger clone is one base off. J is TRBJ2-1 and V is TRBV15; D is undetermined. CDR1 and CDR2 (germline): LNHNV, YYDKDF (reference sequence). This CDR3 spans 14 amino acids. The CDR3 reads CAPSRYRVEGEQFF. The CDR3 bases are TGTGCCCCCAGCAGATACCGCGTGGAAGGTGAGCAGTTCTTC.

Only a few counts were recorded for this clonotype. The CDR3 bases are TGCAGCGCGTACCAGGGGAGGACCGGGGAGCTGTTTTTT. Its protein is CSAYQGRTGELFF. The chain uses TRBV29-1 and TRBJ2-2; D assignment may be TRBD1 or TRBD2 (6 bases each). The CDR3 extends over 13 amino acids. Germline values: CDR1 SQVTM, CDR2 ANQGSEA. The V and J ends lost 7 bases and 5 bases respectively, with 14 bases between them.

This clonotype has a handful of counts. V gene TRBV4-3 combines with J gene TRBJ2-1; 10 nucleotides line up with TRBD2. Germline assignment: CDR1 LGHNA and CDR2 YSLEER. This CDR3 has 16 residues. V was pared by 0 bases and J by 6 bases, with 5 bases of the junction left unmatched. The CDR3 DNA reads TGCGCCAGCAGCCAAGATCAGGGACTAGCGCTCAATGAGCAGTTCTTC. The encoded protein is CASSQDQGLALNEQFF.

CDR3 protein: CSVRDPRSNTEAFF. The CDR3, as DNA: TGCAGCGTCCGGGACCCGCGTTCGAACACTGAAGCTTTCTTT. The chain has TRBV29-1 and TRBJ1-1; D is perhaps TRBD1 (5 bases). Germline-derived CDR1 and CDR2 are SQVTM and ANQGSEA. Trimming shortened V by 6 bases and J by 1 base, and 15 bases separated the two germline ends. The length of the CDR3 is 14 residues.

This clonotype showed up just a few times. V is TRBV20-1 and J is TRBJ2-7; 7 nucleotides agree with TRBD1. The CDR3 is made up of 13 amino acids. V dropped 5 bases and J dropped 3; count of bases not matched to a gene: 7. The germline gives CDR1 DFQATT, CDR2 SNEGSKA (reference sequence). The CDR3 loop reads CSAEGQKDYEQYF. The CDR3 nucleotides read TGCAGTGCTGAGGGACAGAAAGACTACGAGCAGTACTTC.

Details on this clonotype: A read error may be the cause here, since a much bigger clone is one base away. This sequence joins TRBV7-3 and TRBJ2-5; D is unresolved. Trimming removed 6 bases from V and 5 bases from J, with 7 bases in between. Germline CDR1 reads SGHTA; CDR2 reads FQGTGA. This CDR3 is built from 11 residues. The chain's CDR3 is CASRLWETQYF. CDR3 DNA sequence: TGTGCCAGCAGGTTGTGGGAGACCCAGTACTTC.

In its sample, this clonotype was seen a few times. The V and J genes are TRBV3-1 and TRBJ2-7, with D perhaps assigned TRBD1 or TRBD2 (5 bases each). This CDR3 is built from 15 residues. V lost 5 bases and J 3 bases, leaving 17 bases between the germline ends. CDR1 LGHDT and CDR2 YNNKEL come from the germline V gene (reference sequence). The CDR3 DNA follows: TGTGCCAGCAGCATCGGGCTTGGGGGTTACTACGAGCAGTACTTC. Translating gives CASSIGLGGYYEQYF.

This clonotype was detected only a few times. The genes are TRBV28 and TRBJ2-5, with 7 bases aligning to TRBD1. Losses at the gene ends were 10 bases for V and 2 bases for J; bases not matched to a gene: 4. Germline V gene data show CDR1 as MDHEN and CDR2 as SYDVKM. There are 12 residues in the CDR3. The CDR3 region has the DNA TGTGCCATCTTGGACAGGCAAGAGACCCAGTACTTC. Translation: CAILDRQETQYF.

This clonotype was seen a few times. A read error is possible here, since a much larger clone lies one base away. CDR3 in DNA: TGCAGTGCATTACTAGCGGGGGTAGAGACCCAGTTCTTC. Amino acid sequence: CSALLAGVETQFF. The chain has TRBV20-1 and TRBJ2-1, with 11 positions matching TRBD2. Germline V CDR1 and CDR2: DFQATT, SNEGSKA (reference sequence). This CDR3 region has 13 residues. The V segment lost 6 bases and the J segment 13 bases; nucleotides outside the gene matches: 11.

This clonotype turned up a few times. The CDR3 region has the DNA TGCAGCGTCCTAACAGGTTCGGCAGACGCTTTCTTT. This translates into CSVLTGSADAFF. The V call is TRBV29-1, the J call TRBJ1-1, with a tentative D call TRBD1 (5 bases). The germline V and J ends were trimmed by 6 bases and 11 bases, with 19 bases remaining between them. CDR1 and CDR2 (germline): SQVTM, ANQGSEA. This CDR3 is 12 amino acids long.

This clonotype came up many times. The chain carries TRBV7-2 and TRBJ2-1; D might be TRBD2 (5 bases). Germline loops: CDR1 SGHTA, CDR2 FQGNSA. This CDR3 comprises 15 residues. V was pared by 1 base and J by 2 bases, with 9 bases between. The chain's CDR3 is CASSLGRGTYNEQFF. The CDR3 DNA follows: TGTGCCAGCAGCTTAGGTCGGGGAACCTACAATGAGCAGTTCTTC.

This clonotype was seen a handful of times. The chain carries TRBV20-1 and TRBJ2-5; perhaps TRBD1 as D (6 bases). Germline CDR1 DFQATT, CDR2 SNEGSKA (reference sequence). V was shortened by 3 bases and J by 5 bases, with 13 bases between the two germline ends. The CDR3 spans 13 residues. The CDR3 loop reads CSASRTVRETQYF. In nucleotides, the CDR3 is TGCAGTGCTAGTCGGACAGTGAGGGAGACCCAGTACTTC.

The chain uses TRBV11-2 and TRBJ2-4; D is unclear. The CDR3 is 21 residues long. Trimming shortened V by 0 bases and J by 2 bases, and 26 bases separated the two germline ends. Germline lookup yields CDR1 SGHAT and CDR2 FQNNGV. CDR3 DNA: TGTGCCAGCAGCTTAGAAGGCTCATTCCGACTTTTAGTTACGACCAAAAACATTCAGTACTTC. Translating gives CASSLEGSFRLLVTTKNIQYF.

This sequence joins TRBV27 and TRBJ1-2, with D hard to call. The germline V and J ends were trimmed by 0 bases and 4 bases, with 6 bases remaining between them. In germline, CDR1 is MNHEY, CDR2 SMNVEV (reference sequence). The CDR3 is 13 amino acids. The CDR3 DNA reads as TGTGCCAGCAGTTTATCGGTGGCCTATGGCTACACCTTC. Encoded protein: CASSLSVAYGYTF.

A word on this clonotype: An end of the junction differs from the germline gene, which may be a read error. The chain joins TRBV20-1 to TRBJ2-1, with no clear D. Germline V lookup: CDR1 DFQATT, CDR2 SNEGSKA (reference sequence). This CDR3 contains 18 residues. The CDR3 DNA reads as TGCAGTGCTAGAGATCGCTGGGCAGGCGAGAGCTCCTGCAATGAGCAGTTCTTC. Translated, it gives CSARDRWAGESSCNEQFF.

There are a few counts of this clonotype. The gene calls are TRBV7-8 and TRBJ1-1, with 11 nucleotides matching TRBD1. This CDR3 has 16 amino acids. Trimming took 4 bases from V and 0 from J; bases not matched to a gene: 4. Germline CDR1 and CDR2: SGHVS and FQNEAQ. CDR3 nucleotides: TGTGCCAGCAGCTCCCGGGACAGGGGGATGAACACTGAAGCTTTCTTT. This gives the protein CASSSRDRGMNTEAFF.

In nucleotides, the CDR3 is TGTGCCAGCACCAGGGGGAGATACTCTGGAAACACCATATATTTT. Residues: CASTRGRYSGNTIYF. V gene TRBV12-3 or TRBV12-4 combines with J gene TRBJ1-3, with 7 bases identical to TRBD1. The CDR3 covers 15 residues. V trimming: 7 bases; J trimming: 0 bases; junction bases outside the gene matches: 6.

This clonotype was detected a few times. The chain joins TRBV5-1 to TRBJ2-3; TRBD2 aligns across 11 bases. Looked up from germline, CDR1 is SGHRS and CDR2 is YFSETQ. J lost 6 bases, V lost 3 bases, and 3 bases had no gene match. This CDR3 comprises 14 residues. CDR3 protein: CASSSLAGVDTQYF. CDR3 sequence (DNA): TGCGCCAGCAGCTCACTAGCGGGGGTGGATACGCAGTATTTT.

The rearrangement links TRBV6-2 or TRBV6-3 to TRBJ2-3; the D gene is possibly TRBD1 (6 bases). This CDR3 is built from 14 residues. V was trimmed by 6 bases and J by 4 bases, leaving 14 bases between them. Per germline, CDR1 MNHEY and CDR2 SVGEGT. The CDR3 loop is CASRSGQRPDTQYF. In DNA, the CDR3 is TGTGCCAGCAGGTCCGGACAGAGGCCAGATACGCAGTATTTT.

This clonotype is a singleton in its sample. The chain couples TRBV4-3 to TRBJ1-1; D uncertain. Trimming took off 0 bases at V and 1 base at J, with 15 bases between the two ends. CDR1 and CDR2 from the germline V gene are LGHNA and YSLEER. The CDR3 length is 17 residues. This CDR3 reads CASSQEGVPSANTEAFF. CDR3 DNA sequence: TGCGCCAGCAGCCAAGAGGGAGTTCCATCAGCGAACACTGAAGCTTTCTTT.

CDR3 DNA: TGCAGTGCTAGAAGTGCTAATCAGCCCCAGCATTTT. It encodes CSARSANQPQHF. The chain links TRBV20-1 to TRBJ1-5; D not resolved. CDR1 is DFQATT, CDR2 SNEGSKA, per germline (reference sequence). This CDR3 is built from 12 residues. Trimming removed 2 bases at V and 4 bases at J, with 6 bases between.